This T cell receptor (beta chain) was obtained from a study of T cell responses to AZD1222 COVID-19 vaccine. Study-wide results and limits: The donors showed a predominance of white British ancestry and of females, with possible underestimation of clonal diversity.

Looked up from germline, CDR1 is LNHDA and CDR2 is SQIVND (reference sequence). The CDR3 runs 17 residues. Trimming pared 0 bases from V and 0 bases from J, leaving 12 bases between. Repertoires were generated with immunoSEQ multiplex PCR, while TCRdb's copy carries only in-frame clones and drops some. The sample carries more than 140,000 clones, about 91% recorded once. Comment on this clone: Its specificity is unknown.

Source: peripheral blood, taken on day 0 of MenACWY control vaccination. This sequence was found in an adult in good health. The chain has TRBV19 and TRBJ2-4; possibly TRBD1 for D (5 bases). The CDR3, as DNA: TGTGCCAGTAGTATAGATCCGCGACAGCTAGCCAAAAACATTCAGTACTTC. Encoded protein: CASSIDPRQLAKNIQYF.